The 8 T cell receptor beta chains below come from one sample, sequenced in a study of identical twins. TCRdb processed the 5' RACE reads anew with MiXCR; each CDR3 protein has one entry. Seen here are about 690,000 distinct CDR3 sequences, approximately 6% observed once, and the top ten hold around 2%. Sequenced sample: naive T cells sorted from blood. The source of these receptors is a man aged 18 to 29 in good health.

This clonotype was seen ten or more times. Written as DNA, the CDR3 is TGTGCCAGCAGCTTAGGGGGCGGCAGGCTTGGAAACACCATATATTTT. It translates to CASSLGGGRLGNTIYF. The rearrangement links TRBV7-2 to TRBJ1-3; TRBD1 might be the D (5 bases). V lost 1 base and J 3 bases, leaving 13 bases between the germline ends. The CDR3 has 16 residues. CDR1 is SGHTA and CDR2 is FQGNSA in the germline V gene. Full variable domain (rest looked up from reference TRBV7-2 and TRBJ1-3): GAGVSQSPSNKVTEKGKDVELRCDPISGHTALYWYRQSLGQGLEFLIYFQGNSAPDKSGLPSDRFSAERTGGSVSTLTIQRTQQEDSAVYLCASSLGGGRLGNTIYFGEGSWLTVV.

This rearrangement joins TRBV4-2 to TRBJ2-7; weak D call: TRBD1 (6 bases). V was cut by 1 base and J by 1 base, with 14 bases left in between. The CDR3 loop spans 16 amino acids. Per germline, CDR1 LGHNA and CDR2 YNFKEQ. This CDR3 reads CASSQVTDTGSYEQYF. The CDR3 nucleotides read TGTGCCAGCAGCCAAGTGACGGATACAGGGTCCTACGAGCAGTACTTC.

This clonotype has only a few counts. CDR3 nucleotides: TGTGCCAGCAGCCGTCCCGGGATTCTAGGAAGGGAGACCCAGTACTTC. It is translated as CASSRPGILGRETQYF. The V gene is TRBV7-2, the J gene TRBJ2-5, with D perhaps matching TRBD2 (5 bases). Deletions cut 5 bases from V and 5 bases from J, with 21 bases between. The CDR3 is 16 amino acids. Per the germline V gene, CDR1 is SGHTA and CDR2 is FQGNSA.

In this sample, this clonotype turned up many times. The CDR3 reads CASSRGRNYEQYF. The CDR3 nucleotides read TGTGCCAGCAGTCGAGGGAGAAACTACGAGCAGTACTTC. J is TRBJ2-7 and V is TRBV6-1; tentatively, D is TRBD2 (5 bases). The CDR3 runs to 13 residues. Trimming shortened V by 5 bases and J by 3 bases, and 11 bases separated the two germline ends. Germline V CDR1 and CDR2: MNHNS, SASEGT.

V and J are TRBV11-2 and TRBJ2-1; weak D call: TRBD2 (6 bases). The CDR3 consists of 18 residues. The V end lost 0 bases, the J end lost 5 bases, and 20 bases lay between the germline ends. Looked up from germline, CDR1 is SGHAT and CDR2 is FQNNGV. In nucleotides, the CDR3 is TGTGCCAGCAGCTTAGATTTTGCGGGAAAAAGCCTCAACAATGAGCAGTTCTTC. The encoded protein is CASSLDFAGKSLNNEQFF.

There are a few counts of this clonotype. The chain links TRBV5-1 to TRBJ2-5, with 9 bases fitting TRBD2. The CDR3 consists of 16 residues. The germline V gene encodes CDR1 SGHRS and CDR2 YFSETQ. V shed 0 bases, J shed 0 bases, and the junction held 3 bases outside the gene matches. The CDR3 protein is CASSLAGLANQETQYF. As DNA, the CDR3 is TGCGCCAGCAGCTTGGCGGGACTAGCTAACCAAGAGACCCAGTACTTC.

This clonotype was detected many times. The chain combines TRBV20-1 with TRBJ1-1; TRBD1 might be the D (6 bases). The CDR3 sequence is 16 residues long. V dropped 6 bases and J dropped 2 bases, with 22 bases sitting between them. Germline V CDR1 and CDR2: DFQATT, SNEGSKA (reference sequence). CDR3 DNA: TGCAGTGCCGTACCCTTCACGACAGGAACAAACACTGAAGCTTTCTTT. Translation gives CSAVPFTTGTNTEAFF.

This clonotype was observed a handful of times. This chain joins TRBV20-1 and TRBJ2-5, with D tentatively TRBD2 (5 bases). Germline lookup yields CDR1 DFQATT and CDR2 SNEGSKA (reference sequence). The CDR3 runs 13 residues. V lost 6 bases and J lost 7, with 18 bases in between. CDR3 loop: CSAYLSGGWTQYF. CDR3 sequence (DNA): TGCAGTGCATATTTAAGCGGCGGGTGGACCCAGTACTTC.